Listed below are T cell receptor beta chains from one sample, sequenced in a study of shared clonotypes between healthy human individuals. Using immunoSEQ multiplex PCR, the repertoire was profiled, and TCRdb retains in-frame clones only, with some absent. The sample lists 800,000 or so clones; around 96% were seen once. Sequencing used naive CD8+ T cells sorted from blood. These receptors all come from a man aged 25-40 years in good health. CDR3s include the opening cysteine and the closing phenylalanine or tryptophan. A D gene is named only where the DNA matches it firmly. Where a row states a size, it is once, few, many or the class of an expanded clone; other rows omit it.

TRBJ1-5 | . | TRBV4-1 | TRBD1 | CASSREQGASNQPQHF | TGCGCCAGCAGCAGAGAACAGGGGGCGAGCAATCAGCCCCAGCATTTT
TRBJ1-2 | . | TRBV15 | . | CATSRDRGSLTYGYTF | TGTGCCACCAGCAGAGATCGGGGCAGCTTAACCTATGGCTACACCTTC
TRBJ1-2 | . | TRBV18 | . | CASSPGQGDYGYTF | TGTGCCAGCTCACCGGGCCAGGGAGACTATGGCTACACCTTC
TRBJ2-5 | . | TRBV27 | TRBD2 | CASSLAGKKTQYF | TGTGCCAGCAGCCTAGCGGGAAAGAAGACCCAGTACTTC
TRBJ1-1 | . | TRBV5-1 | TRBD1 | CASSLGQGPDEAFF | TGCGCCAGCAGCTTGGGACAGGGGCCAGACGAAGCTTTCTTT
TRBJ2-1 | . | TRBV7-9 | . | CASSTRSGDGEQFF | TGTGCCAGCAGCACCAGGTCAGGGGACGGCGAGCAGTTCTTC
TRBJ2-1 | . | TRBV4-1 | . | CASSQDGGSYNEQFF | TGCGCCAGCAGCCAAGATGGGGGGTCCTACAATGAGCAGTTCTTC
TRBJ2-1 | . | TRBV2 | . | CASSDRYEQFF | TGTGCCAGCAGTGATAGGTATGAGCAGTTCTTC
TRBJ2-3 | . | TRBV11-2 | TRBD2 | CASSPYPETSHPSTDTQYF | TGTGCCAGCAGCCCATACCCCGAGACTAGCCACCCTAGCACAGATACGCAGTATTTT
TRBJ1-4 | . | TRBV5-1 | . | CASSLAPGSDEKLFF | TGCGCCAGCAGCTTGGCCCCCGGCTCCGACGAAAAACTGTTTTTT
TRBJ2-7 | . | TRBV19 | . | CASSFGQAYEQYF | TGTGCCAGTAGTTTTGGTCAAGCCTACGAGCAGTACTTC
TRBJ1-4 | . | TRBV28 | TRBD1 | CASSSRTGRGEKLFF | TGTGCCAGCAGTTCTCGGACAGGGCGGGGTGAAAAACTGTTTTTT
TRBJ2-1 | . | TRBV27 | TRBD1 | CASSLTGTQWVHEQFF | TGTGCCAGCAGTTTGACAGGGACACAGTGGGTCCATGAGCAGTTCTTC
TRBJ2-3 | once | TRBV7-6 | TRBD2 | CASSLPTSGTDTQYF | TGTGCCAGCAGCTTACCGACTAGCGGCACAGATACGCAGTATTTT
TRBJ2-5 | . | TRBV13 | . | CASMGRGPSKTQYF | TGTGCCAGCATGGGCAGGGGACCTAGCAAGACCCAGTACTTC
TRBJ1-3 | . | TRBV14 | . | CASSQGQVSGNTIYF | TGTGCCAGCAGCCAAGGACAGGTCTCTGGAAACACCATATATTTT
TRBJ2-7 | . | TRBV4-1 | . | CASSPEGSGTVGEQYF | TGCGCCAGCAGCCCCGAAGGGTCCGGGACGGTGGGGGAGCAGTACTTC
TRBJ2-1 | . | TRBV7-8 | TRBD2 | CASSLAQGLAGGGEQFF | TGTGCCAGCAGCTTAGCGCAGGGACTAGCGGGAGGGGGTGAGCAGTTCTTC
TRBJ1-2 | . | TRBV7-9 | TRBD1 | CASSFLLDRGSFEYGYTF | TGTGCCAGCAGCTTTCTCTTGGACAGGGGCTCCTTTGAGTATGGCTACACCTTC
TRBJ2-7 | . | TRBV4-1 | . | CASSQVGPGYEQYF | TGCGCCAGCAGCCAAGTTGGTCCGGGGTACGAGCAGTACTTC